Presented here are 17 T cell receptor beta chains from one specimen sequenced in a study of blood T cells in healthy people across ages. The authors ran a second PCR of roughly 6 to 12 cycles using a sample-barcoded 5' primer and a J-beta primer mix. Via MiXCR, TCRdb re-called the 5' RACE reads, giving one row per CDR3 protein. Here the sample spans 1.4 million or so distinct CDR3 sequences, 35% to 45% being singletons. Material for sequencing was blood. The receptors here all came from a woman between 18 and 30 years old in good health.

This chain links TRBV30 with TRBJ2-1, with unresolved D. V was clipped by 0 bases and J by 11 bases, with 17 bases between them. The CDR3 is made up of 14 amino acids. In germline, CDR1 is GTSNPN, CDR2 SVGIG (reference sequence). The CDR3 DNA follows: TGTGCCTGGAGTGTACGCTTGATTTTAGGACAGCAGTTCTTC. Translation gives CAWSVRLILGQQFF.

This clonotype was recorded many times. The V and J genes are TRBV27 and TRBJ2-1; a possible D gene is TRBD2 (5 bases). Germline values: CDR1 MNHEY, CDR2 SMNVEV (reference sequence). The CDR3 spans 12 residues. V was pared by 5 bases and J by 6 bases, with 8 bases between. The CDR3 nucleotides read TGTGCCAGCAGTCGGACTGGCAATGAGCAGTTCTTC. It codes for CASSRTGNEQFF.

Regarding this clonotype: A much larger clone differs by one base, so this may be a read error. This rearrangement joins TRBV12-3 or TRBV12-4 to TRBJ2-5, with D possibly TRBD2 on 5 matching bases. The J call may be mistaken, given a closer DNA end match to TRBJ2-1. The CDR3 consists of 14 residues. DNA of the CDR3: TGTGCCAGCAACCCCGGGGTGTACCAAGAGACCCAGTTCTTC. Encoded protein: CASNPGVYQETQFF.

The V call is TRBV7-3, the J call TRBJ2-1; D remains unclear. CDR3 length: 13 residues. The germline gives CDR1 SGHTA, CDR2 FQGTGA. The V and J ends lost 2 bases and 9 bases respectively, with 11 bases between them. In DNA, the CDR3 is TGTGCCAGCAGCTTACTACCTGCAGGTGAGCAGTTCTTC. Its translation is CASSLLPAGEQFF.

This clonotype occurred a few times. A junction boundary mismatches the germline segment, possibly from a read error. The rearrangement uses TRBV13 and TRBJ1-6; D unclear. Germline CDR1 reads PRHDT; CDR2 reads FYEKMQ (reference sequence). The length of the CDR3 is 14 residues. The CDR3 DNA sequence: TGTGCCAGCAGCCAAGGCCGTTTCAACTCACCCCCCCACTTT. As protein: CASSQGRFNSPPHF.

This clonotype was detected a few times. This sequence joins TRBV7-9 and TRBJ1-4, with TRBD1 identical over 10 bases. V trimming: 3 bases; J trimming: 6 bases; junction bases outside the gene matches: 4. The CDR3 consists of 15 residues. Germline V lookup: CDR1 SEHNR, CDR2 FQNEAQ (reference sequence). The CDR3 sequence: CASSFPTGGHEKLFF. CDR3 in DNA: TGTGCCAGCAGCTTCCCGACAGGGGGCCATGAAAAACTGTTTTTT.

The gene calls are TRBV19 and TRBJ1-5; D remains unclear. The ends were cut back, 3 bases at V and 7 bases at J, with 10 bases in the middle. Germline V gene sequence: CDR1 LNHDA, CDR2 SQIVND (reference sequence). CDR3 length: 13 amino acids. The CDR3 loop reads CASSMGHGQPQHF. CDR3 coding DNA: TGTGCCAGTAGTATGGGCCACGGCCAGCCCCAGCATTTT.

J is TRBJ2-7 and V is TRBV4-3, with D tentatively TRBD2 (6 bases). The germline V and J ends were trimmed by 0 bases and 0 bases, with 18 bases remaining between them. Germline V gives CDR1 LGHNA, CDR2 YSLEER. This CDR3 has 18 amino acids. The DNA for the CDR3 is TGCGCCAGCAGCCAAGATAATCCCGGCAGGGAGGTCTCCTACGAGCAGTACTTC. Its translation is CASSQDNPGREVSYEQYF.

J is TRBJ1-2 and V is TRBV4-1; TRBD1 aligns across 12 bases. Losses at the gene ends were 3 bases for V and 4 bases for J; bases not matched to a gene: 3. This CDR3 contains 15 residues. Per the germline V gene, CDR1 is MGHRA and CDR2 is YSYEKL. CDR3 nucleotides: TGCGCCAGCAGCCAGATGGGACAGGGGGCCTATGGCTACACCTTC. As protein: CASSQMGQGAYGYTF.

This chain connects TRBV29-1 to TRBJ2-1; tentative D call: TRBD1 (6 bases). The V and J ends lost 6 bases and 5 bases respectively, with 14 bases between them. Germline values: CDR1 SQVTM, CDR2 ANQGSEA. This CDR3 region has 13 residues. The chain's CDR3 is CSVSTGGNNEQFF. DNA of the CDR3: TGCAGCGTATCGACAGGAGGTAACAATGAGCAGTTCTTC.

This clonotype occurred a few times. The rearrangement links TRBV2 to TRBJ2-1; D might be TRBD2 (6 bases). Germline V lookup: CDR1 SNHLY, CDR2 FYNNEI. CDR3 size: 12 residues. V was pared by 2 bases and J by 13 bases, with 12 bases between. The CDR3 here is CASSESGTHQFF. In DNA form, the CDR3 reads TGTGCCAGCAGTGAAAGTGGGACTCACCAGTTCTTC.

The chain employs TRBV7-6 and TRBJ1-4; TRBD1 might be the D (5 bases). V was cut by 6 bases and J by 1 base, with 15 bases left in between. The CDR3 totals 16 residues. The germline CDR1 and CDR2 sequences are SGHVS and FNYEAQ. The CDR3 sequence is CASSLTGLLTNEKLFF. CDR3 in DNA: TGTGCCAGCAGTTTAACAGGACTCTTAACTAATGAAAAACTGTTTTTT.

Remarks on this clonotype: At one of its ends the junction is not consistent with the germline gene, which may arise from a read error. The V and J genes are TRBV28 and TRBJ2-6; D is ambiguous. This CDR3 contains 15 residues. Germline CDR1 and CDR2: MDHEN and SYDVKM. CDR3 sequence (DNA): TGTGCCAGCATAAGGGCTGGATCTGGGACCAACGTCCTGACTTTC. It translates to CASIRAGSGTNVLTF. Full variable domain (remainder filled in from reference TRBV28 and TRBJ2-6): DVKVTQSSRYLVKRTGEKVFLECVQDMDHENMFWYRQDPGLGLRLIYFSYDVKMKEKGDIPEGYSVSREKKERFSLILESASTNQTSMYLCASIRAGSGTNVLTFGAGSRLTVL.

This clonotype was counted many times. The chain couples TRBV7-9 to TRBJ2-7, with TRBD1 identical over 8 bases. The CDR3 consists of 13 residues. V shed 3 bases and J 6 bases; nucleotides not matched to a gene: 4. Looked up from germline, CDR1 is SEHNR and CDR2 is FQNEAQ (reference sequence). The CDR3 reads CASSFGTGLEQYF. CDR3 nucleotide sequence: TGTGCCAGCAGCTTCGGGACAGGCCTCGAGCAGTACTTC.

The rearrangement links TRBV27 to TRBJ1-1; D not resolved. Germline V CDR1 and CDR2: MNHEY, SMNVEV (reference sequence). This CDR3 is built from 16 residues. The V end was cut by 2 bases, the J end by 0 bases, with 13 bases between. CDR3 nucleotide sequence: TGTGCCAGCAGTTTAAGAGGGCGCGGATTGAACACTGAAGCTTTCTTT. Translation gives CASSLRGRGLNTEAFF.

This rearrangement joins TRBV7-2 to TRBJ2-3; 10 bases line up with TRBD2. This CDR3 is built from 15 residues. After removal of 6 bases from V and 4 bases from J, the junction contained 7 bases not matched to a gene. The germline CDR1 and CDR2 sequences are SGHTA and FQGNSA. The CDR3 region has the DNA TGTGCCAGCAGATTTAGCGGGGGGAGAGCAGATACGCAGTATTTT. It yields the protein CASRFSGGRADTQYF.

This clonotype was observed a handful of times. The CDR3 coding sequence is TGTGCCAGCAGCTCTCAGCCTGAAGCTTTCTTT. It translates to CASSSQPEAFF. The V call is TRBV7-9, the J call TRBJ1-1; D gene ambiguous. V lost 4 bases to trimming and J lost 6 bases, with 6 bases between them. Germline CDR1 SEHNR, CDR2 FQNEAQ (reference sequence). The CDR3 sequence is 11 residues long.